One and the same sample provided the 18 T cell receptor beta chains below, sequenced in a study of graft-versus-host responses after intestinal transplantation. Generated by immunoSEQ multiplex PCR, the TCRdb table keeps only in-frame clones and is missing some. This repertoire shows 20,000 to 25,000 clones, over 35% found once; its top ten account for almost 0.9%. The input for sequencing was alloreactive CD4+ T cells from a mixed lymphocyte reaction culture, taken before intestinal transplant. Sample subset: CFSE-low proliferating T cells sorted from roughly six-day pre-transplant mixed lymphocyte reaction (GvH or HvG direction). The receptors were gathered from a human patient who received an intestinal transplant.

The rearrangement uses TRBV5-4 and TRBJ2-4, with D maybe TRBD1 (5 bases). The V end was cut by 2 bases, the J end by 8 bases, with 11 bases between. This CDR3 has 13 amino acids. Per germline, CDR1 SGHNT and CDR2 YYREEE (reference sequence). The CDR3 DNA follows: TGTGCCAGCAGCTTAGACAGTTTGGACATTCAGTACTTC. Protein: CASSLDSLDIQYF. Combining the CDR3 with reference TRBV5-4 and TRBJ2-4 gives the whole variable domain ETGVTQSPTHLIKTRGQQVTLRCSSQSGHNTVSWYQQALGQGPQFIFQYYREEENGRGNFPPRFSGLQFPNYSSELNVNALELDDSALYLCASSLDSLDIQYFGAGTRLSVL.

This clone was counted only a few times. The rearrangement links TRBV9 to TRBJ2-2; D unclear. This CDR3 contains 12 residues. The germline CDR1 and CDR2 sequences are SGDLS and YYNGEE. V was cut by 6 bases and J by 7 bases, with 10 bases left in between. The CDR3 DNA reads as TGTGCCAGCAACCGACTCGGCGGGGAGCTGTTTTTT. Translating gives CASNRLGGELFF.

The chain recombines TRBV6-5 with TRBJ1-5; D is possibly TRBD1 (5 bases). Germline V gene lookup returns CDR1 MNHEY and CDR2 SVGAGI. With 6 bases removed from V and 5 bases from J, the gap between germline ends came to 17 bases. This CDR3 is built from 15 residues. CDR3 amino acids: CASSRERGWDQPQHF. The CDR3 bases are TGTGCCAGCAGCCGAGAAAGGGGTTGGGATCAGCCCCAGCATTTT.

V and J are TRBV10-3 and TRBJ2-2, with D perhaps TRBD1 (6 bases). The V and J ends lost 7 bases and 5 bases respectively, with 17 bases between them. The CDR3 length is 15 residues. Germline V CDR1 and CDR2: ENHRY, SYGVKD. For the CDR3, the DNA is TGTGCCATCATCAAAGACAGGATCCATACCGGGGAGCTGTTTTTT. It encodes CAIIKDRIHTGELFF.

This chain links TRBV7-2 with TRBJ1-2; 7 nucleotides align to TRBD1. This CDR3 has 15 amino acids. J was trimmed by 3 bases and V by 2 bases; bases with no gene match: 6. Germline V CDR1 and CDR2: SGHTA, FQGNSA. This CDR3 reads CASSLNKGTDYGYTF. The CDR3 DNA is TGTGCCAGCAGCTTAAATAAGGGGACAGACTATGGCTACACCTTC.

This clone was seen a handful of times. The chain links TRBV10-1 to TRBJ2-7; TRBD2 agrees at 15 bases. The CDR3 consists of 16 residues. V lost 8 bases and J lost 2; bases outside the gene matches: 7. Per the germline V gene, CDR1 is WNHNN and CDR2 is SYGVQD (reference sequence). Written as DNA, the CDR3 is TGCGCCAGCCCCGGGACTAGCGGGGGGCCAACCTACGAGCAGTACTTC. Protein sequence: CASPGTSGGPTYEQYF.

This clone was counted between two and nine times. This sequence joins TRBV4-1 and TRBJ1-2, with D uncertain. Germline assignment: CDR1 MGHRA and CDR2 YSYEKL. With 0 bases removed from V and 8 bases from J, the gap between germline ends came to 13 bases. CDR3 size: 14 residues. CDR3 nucleotide sequence: TGCGCCAGCAGCCAAGAGTGGCGGGAACGGGGCTACACCTTC. Encoded protein: CASSQEWRERGYTF.

In this sample, this clone turned up a few times. The chain uses TRBV6-1 and TRBJ2-2; the match to TRBD2 covers 10 bases. The CDR3 contains 15 residues. V trimming: 7 bases; J trimming: 4 bases; junction bases outside the gene matches: 6. Germline V gives CDR1 MNHNS, CDR2 SASEGT. CDR3 sequence: CASKGTSVITGELFF. CDR3 DNA: TGTGCCAGCAAGGGGACTAGCGTGATCACCGGGGAGCTGTTTTTT.

J is TRBJ2-7 and V is TRBV6-5; D uncertain. The V and J ends lost 10 bases and 1 base respectively, with 20 bases between them. The CDR3 contains 15 residues. Germline CDR1 reads MNHEY; CDR2 reads SVGAGI. DNA of the CDR3: TGTGCCACCAGGCTTGGCTTGGCTGGTTCCTACGAGCAGTACTTC. Translated, it gives CATRLGLAGSYEQYF.

The J gene is TRBJ2-7, the V gene TRBV14, with D unclear. The CDR3 runs 12 residues. Trimming cost V 4 bases and J 6 bases, with 10 bases left between them. Germline lookup yields CDR1 SGHDN and CDR2 FVKESK. CDR3 sequence reads: CASSRASLEQYF. CDR3 DNA: TGTGCCAGCAGCCGGGCGTCTCTCGAGCAGTACTTC.

The CDR3 DNA reads TGTGCCAGCAGAGGGTGGGGAGCGAGGAATACGCAGTATTTT. This gives the protein CASRGWGARNTQYF. This chain joins TRBV6-1 and TRBJ2-3, with a possible D match to TRBD2 (5 bases). The germline V and J ends were trimmed by 6 bases and 7 bases, with 17 bases remaining between them. Germline lookup yields CDR1 MNHNS and CDR2 SASEGT. The CDR3 totals 14 residues.

As DNA, the CDR3 is TGTGCCAGCAGCTGGGACAGGGGTTCGTCCCAGCATTTT. Encoded protein: CASSWDRGSSQHF. The chain links TRBV11-2 to TRBJ1-5; 10 positions match TRBD1. CDR1 is SGHAT and CDR2 is FQNNGV in the germline V gene. Unmatched junction bases numbered 5, after V lost 4 bases and J lost 11 bases. The CDR3 runs to 13 residues.

The chain is built from TRBV18 and TRBJ2-2; 7 bases are a match to TRBD2. The germline V gene encodes CDR1 KGHSH and CDR2 LQKENI. The CDR3 spans 13 residues. Trimming removed 6 bases from V and 6 bases from J; junction bases left unmatched: 4. The CDR3 nucleotides are TGTGCCAGCTCTCCGACTAGCCCCGGGGAGCTGTTTTTT. Its translation is CASSPTSPGELFF.

This clone was counted a few times. The rearrangement joins TRBV6-5 to TRBJ2-2, with D possibly matching TRBD2 (6 bases). The V end was cut by 6 bases, the J end by 4 bases, with 12 bases between. Germline CDR1 reads MNHEY; CDR2 reads SVGAGI. CDR3 length equals 14 residues. The CDR3 loop is CASRFGGVTGELFF. Written as DNA, the CDR3 is TGTGCCAGCAGGTTCGGGGGTGTCACCGGGGAGCTGTTTTTT.

The rearrangement joins TRBV7-3 to TRBJ2-1, with D possibly TRBD2 on 7 matching bases. Trimming removed 2 bases from V and 7 bases from J, with 18 bases in between. The V gene's germline CDR1 is SGHTA and CDR2 FQGTGA. The length of the CDR3 is 16 residues. DNA for the CDR3: TGTGCCAGCAGCTTAGAGGGAGGGGGGGGCCGAAATGAGCAGTTCTTC. Protein sequence: CASSLEGGGGRNEQFF.

The chain carries TRBV18 and TRBJ2-2; 7 bases align to TRBD1. The CDR3 extends over 16 amino acids. The V gene's germline CDR1 is KGHSH and CDR2 LQKENI. Losses at the gene ends were 1 base for V and 3 bases for J; bases not matched to a gene: 5. The CDR3 nucleotides are TGTGCCAGCTCACCACAACAACAGGGGTACACCGGGGAGCTGTTTTTT. This gives the protein CASSPQQQGYTGELFF.

V usage is TRBV11-2 and J usage is TRBJ1-6, with D perhaps TRBD1 (5 bases). V lost 5 bases to trimming and J lost 0 bases, with 14 bases between them. CDR1 and CDR2 (germline): SGHAT, FQNNGV. This CDR3 has 17 amino acids. The CDR3 protein is CASSPLGLSSYNSPLHF. CDR3 DNA: TGTGCCAGCAGCCCACTGGGGCTGAGCTCCTATAATTCACCCCTCCACTTT.

The chain couples TRBV29-1 to TRBJ1-2, with D perhaps TRBD1 (5 bases). Trimming cost V 4 bases and J 0 bases, with 9 bases left between them. This CDR3 is built from 13 residues. Germline lookup yields CDR1 SQVTM and CDR2 ANQGSEA. The CDR3 here is CSVGTPANYGYTF. The DNA of the CDR3 is TGCAGCGTTGGGACACCAGCTAACTATGGCTACACCTTC.